These T cell receptor beta chains were read from a single sample in a study of CD8 T cells in ankylosing spondylitis. TCRdb re-called the 5' RACE reads with MiXCR, one entry per CDR3 protein. The repertoire holds some 240,000 distinct CDR3 sequences, with 5.5% to 7.5% as singletons. The specimen was blood, either unsorted or a sorted T cell fraction (not recorded which). These TCRs come from a male donor with ankylosing spondylitis. Each CDR3 is given with its conserved first and last residue. The D gene is left open where the match is weak. Only part of the rows carry a size: once, few, many, or a class if the clone is expanded.

v_call	d_call	j_call	clone_size	cdr3_nt	cdr3_aa
TRBV2	TRBD1	TRBJ2-1	few	TGTGCCAGCAGTAGACAGGGACCCTACAATGAGCAGTTCTTC	CASSRQGPYNEQFF
TRBV7-2	NA	TRBJ1-2	many	TGTGCCAGCAGCCCGGACAGATTTACACCTTATGGCTACACCTTC	CASSPDRFTPYGYTF
TRBV6-5	TRBD1	TRBJ2-7	few	TGTGCCAGCAGTTACGGACAGGGCCCCTACGAGCAGTACTTC	CASSYGQGPYEQYF
TRBV27	NA	TRBJ2-5	many	TGTGCCAGCAGTTCTATGGAGACCCAGTACTTC	CASSSMETQYF
TRBV27	NA	TRBJ2-1	many	TGTGCCAGCAGTTTGATTGGCAGGGTCATAGGGAATGAGCAGTTCTTC	CASSLIGRVIGNEQFF
TRBV20-1	NA	TRBJ2-1	few	TGCAGTGCTAGAGCTTGGAATAACAATGAGCAGTTCTTC	CSARAWNNNEQFF
TRBV6-2/TRBV6-3	NA	TRBJ2-7	many	TGTGCCAGCAGTTACACATACGGGGGCCTTACCTACGAGCAGTACTTC	CASSYTYGGLTYEQYF
TRBV3-1	TRBD1	TRBJ2-7	few	TGTGCCAGCAGCCCGGGCGGTCGGACAGGGGTGGGCGAGCAGTACTTC	CASSPGGRTGVGEQYF
TRBV29-1	NA	TRBJ2-1	many	TGCAGCGTTGGGGCGTACAATGAGCAGTTCTTC	CSVGAYNEQFF
TRBV9	NA	TRBJ1-2	many	TGTGCCAGCAGCGCGTCCAAGGTCCTACCTGGAGCTAACTATGGCTACACCTTC	CASSASKVLPGANYGYTF
TRBV4-3	TRBD1	TRBJ2-7	many	TGCGCCAGCAGCCAAGAAGCTTCCGGGACAGGGGTTAGGATTAAGTACTTC	CASSQEASGTGVRIKYF
TRBV27	NA	TRBJ1-1	many	TGTGCCAGCAGTAATGGTGGGCCTAACACTGAAGCTTTCTTT	CASSNGGPNTEAFF
TRBV28	NA	TRBJ1-1	many	TGTGCCAGCAGTTTTCACAGGGAGGCCACTGAAGCTTTCTTT	CASSFHREATEAFF
TRBV7-8	NA	TRBJ1-5	many	TGTGCCAGCAGCTCCGGCCCGGCACTAAGCAATCAGCCCCAGCATTTT	CASSSGPALSNQPQHF
TRBV5-1	NA	TRBJ2-7	many	TGCGCCAGCAGGAAATTCAGTGGGGCCTACGAGCAGTACTTC	CASRKFSGAYEQYF
TRBV21-1	NA	TRBJ1-5	many	TGTGCCAGCACCCGACAGTCAAGTCAGCCCCAGCATTTT	CASTRQSSQPQHF
TRBV15	NA	TRBJ2-1	many	TGTGCCACCAGCAGAGTAGCTGGCAATGAGCAGTTCTTC	CATSRVAGNEQFF
TRBV11-3	NA	TRBJ2-3	NA	TGTGCCAGCAGAGGGGGGGAGTCTACGATCCCAGATACGCAGTATTTT	CASRGGESTIPDTQYF
TRBV28	NA	TRBJ1-1	many	TGTGCCAGCAGTACAGTGACTGAAGCTTTCTTT	CASSTVTEAFF
TRBV7-8	NA	TRBJ2-1	many	TGTGCCAGCAGCTTTTCTCGAAGTTACAATGAGCAGTTCTTC	CASSFSRSYNEQFF
TRBV10-3	TRBD1	TRBJ2-7	few	TGTGCCATCAGCGGACAGGGACTCCCCTACGAGCAGTACTTC	CAISGQGLPYEQYF
TRBV18	NA	TRBJ2-1	many	TGTGCCAGCTCACCACCACCGGGGAAAGGGTTAGATGAGCAGTTCTTC	CASSPPPGKGLDEQFF
TRBV12-3/TRBV12-4	NA	TRBJ1-5	many	TGTGCCAGCAGTTTAGGGCACAGGGATAGCAATCAGCCCCAGCATTTT	CASSLGHRDSNQPQHF
TRBV27	NA	TRBJ2-7	few	TGTGCCAGCAGTTCCCGTACCCCAGGCAGGGGTGAGGCCTACGAGCAGTACTTC	CASSSRTPGRGEAYEQYF
TRBV28	NA	TRBJ2-5	many	TGTGCCAGCGAGCGAACCTGGGGAGAGACCCAGTACTTC	CASERTWGETQYF
TRBV15	NA	TRBJ1-3	many	TGTGCCACCAGCAGAGGGGCGGAAGGAAACACCATATATTTT	CATSRGAEGNTIYF
TRBV6-5	TRBD1	TRBJ1-5	NA	TGTGCCAGCAGTTACCGGACAGGGTATAGCAATCAGCCCCAGCATTTT	CASSYRTGYSNQPQHF
TRBV27	TRBD2	TRBJ2-1	many	TGTGCCAGCAGTTCTGGGACTAGCGGGAGAGACGAGCAGTTCTTC	CASSSGTSGRDEQFF
TRBV12-3/TRBV12-4	NA	TRBJ1-1	many	TGTGCCAGCAGTTTCGGGGCTAGGGGCGCTGAAGCTTTCTTT	CASSFGARGAEAFF
TRBV9	NA	TRBJ2-2	few	TGTGCCAGCAGCGTAGGAAGGGGAACCGGGGAGCTGTTTTTT	CASSVGRGTGELFF
TRBV4-3	TRBD1	TRBJ1-6	many	TGCGCCAGCAGCCCTTCTAAAGGGGGCCGAAGGGTTGGGTCACCCCTCCACTTT	CASSPSKGGRRVGSPLHF
TRBV20-1	TRBD2	TRBJ2-3	many	TGCAGGCCCCGGGAGCGGGGGTCCACAGATACGCAGTATTTT	CRPRERGSTDTQYF
TRBV4-2	TRBD2	TRBJ2-2	many	TGTGCCAGCAGCCAAGCAAGGCTAGCGGGGGCCTCGAACACCGGGGAGCTGTTTTTT	CASSQARLAGASNTGELFF
TRBV27	NA	TRBJ2-7	few	TGTGCCAGCGGTCAGGCCTCCTACGAGCAGTACTTC	CASGQASYEQYF
TRBV18	NA	TRBJ2-5	NA	TGTGCCAGCTCACCACCCCAGACCAGGGGCCAAGAGACCCAGTACTTC	CASSPPQTRGQETQYF
TRBV4-3	NA	TRBJ1-4	many	TGCGCCAGCAGCCAAGAACGTAGGGGCAGGCCCATCTATAATGAAAAACTGTTTTTT	CASSQERRGRPIYNEKLFF
TRBV4-2	NA	TRBJ2-3	few	TGTGCCAGCAGACGACAAGCCCTTAGCACAGATACGCAGTATTTT	CASRRQALSTDTQYF
TRBV7-9	NA	TRBJ2-1	many	TGTGCCAGCAGCCAAATGAGCGGAAGCTCCTACAATGAGCAGTTCTTC	CASSQMSGSSYNEQFF
TRBV9	NA	TRBJ1-2	many	TGTGCCAGCAGCACAGTCCCCTCCGGAGGGGGCTATGGCTACACCTTC	CASSTVPSGGGYGYTF
TRBV11-2	NA	TRBJ1-1	many	TGTGCCAGCAGCTTAGATTATACGGGGATCTCGACTGAAGCTTTCTTT	CASSLDYTGISTEAFF
TRBV14	NA	TRBJ2-5	many	TGTGCCAGCAGCCTGCCTGAGAGGGTTGGAGAGACCCAGTACTTC	CASSLPERVGETQYF
TRBV27	NA	TRBJ2-1	many	TGTGCCAGCAGTACAGGGACAAGGGAGCAGTTCTTC	CASSTGTREQFF